This section outlines one TCR beta chain sequence together with its context. The CDR3 spans 11 residues. Trimming removed 6 bases from V and 3 bases from J, with 6 bases in between. This specimen comes from a study of blood T cell repertoires in COVID-19. Study-level information: The United States, Italy and Spain provided the acute and convalescent COVID-19 samples. The analysed material was cDNA or gDNA that came from T cells, B-cell-depleted T cells, or PBMCs.

In the study's own analysis: Amplified reference gene primers provided the basis for estimating nucleated cell counts. The method was immunoSEQ multiplex PCR; TCRdb's version includes in-frame clones alone and lacks a portion of them. The V and J calls and clone size are taken from that table; D and trimming were inferred from the DNA. The table records under 250,000 clones, around 82% of them present only once. The chain carries TRBV12-3 or TRBV12-4 and TRBJ2-7; unclear D gene. Sequencing was carried out using peripheral blood. This sequence originates from a woman aged 25 to 45 who had recovered from COVID-19. The CDR3 loop is CASSANYEQYF. The CDR3 DNA follows: TGTGCCAGCAGCGCGAACTACGAGCAGTACTTC.